The 8 T cell receptor beta chains given below trace back to one sample, sequenced in a study of cytomegalovirus exposure and HLA in healthy donors. The PCR ran on 60 Vbeta and 13 Jbeta primers. Here immunoSEQ multiplex PCR was the method, and the copy in TCRdb shows in-frame clones only, minus some. The data contain 95,000 to 100,000 clones, 75% of them seen just once; the ten biggest clones take up more than 9%. Source material: PBMCs. These TCRs come from a man over 45 in good health and CMV-seronegative.

This clone was counted a few times. The chain joins TRBV18 to TRBJ1-1; TRBD1 is a possible D gene (5 bases). With 5 bases removed from V and 10 bases from J, the gap between germline ends came to 17 bases. The CDR3 totals 13 residues. Germline V gives CDR1 KGHSH, CDR2 LQKENI. The CDR3 bases are TGTGCCAGCTCAGGGGACTGGGCAGATAGAGCTTTCTTT. As protein: CASSGDWADRAFF.

This chain joins TRBV27 and TRBJ2-6; 7 bases are shared with TRBD2. V trimming: 5 bases; J trimming: 0 bases; junction bases outside the gene matches: 10. The CDR3 extends over 18 amino acids. The V gene's germline CDR1 is MNHEY and CDR2 SMNVEV (reference sequence). The CDR3 here is CASSPRSGTRSGANVLTF. The CDR3 DNA reads TGTGCCAGCAGTCCGCGAAGCGGGACCCGCTCTGGGGCCAACGTCCTGACTTTC.

The J gene is TRBJ2-3, the V gene TRBV6-1, with a possible D match to TRBD1 (7 bases). The V end was cut by 6 bases, the J end by 5 bases, with 15 bases between. The V gene's germline CDR1 is MNHNS and CDR2 SASEGT. This CDR3 region has 14 residues. The CDR3 here is CASRRQGGEDTQYF. CDR3 nucleotides: TGTGCCAGCAGGAGACAGGGAGGAGAAGATACGCAGTATTTT.

V is TRBV6-5 and J is TRBJ2-7; 10 positions agree with TRBD2. J was trimmed by 6 bases and V by 2 bases; bases with no gene match: 7. This CDR3 has 15 residues. The germline V gene has CDR1 MNHEY and CDR2 SVGAGI. CDR3 nucleotide sequence: TGTGCCAGCAGTTACGTGAGCGGGAGGGCCGTCGAGCAGTACTTC. Translating gives CASSYVSGRAVEQYF.

This chain joins TRBV12-5 and TRBJ1-3; no clear D. Germline CDR1 and CDR2: LGHNT and FRNRAP. The CDR3 contains 13 residues. Trimming removed 3 bases at V and 8 bases at J, with 11 bases between. The CDR3 DNA reads as TGTGCTAGTGGTTTAGAGGGAAAGGACACCATATATTTT. Protein: CASGLEGKDTIYF.

The J gene is TRBJ1-2, the V gene TRBV28; 10 bases match TRBD1. This CDR3 is 15 amino acids long. V lost 3 bases, J lost 4 bases, and 5 bases stayed unmatched. Germline V gene lookup returns CDR1 MDHEN and CDR2 SYDVKM. The CDR3 region has the DNA TGTGCCAGCAGTTTCGGCGGGACAGGGGTCTATGGCTACACCTTC. Amino acids: CASSFGGTGVYGYTF.

V usage is TRBV7-8 and J usage is TRBJ2-7; D is perhaps TRBD2 (6 bases). This CDR3 is built from 15 residues. Germline loops: CDR1 SGHVS, CDR2 FQNEAQ. V shed 3 bases and J shed 5 bases, with 17 bases lying between them. The CDR3 DNA follows: TGTGCCAGCAGCTTCCGGGCGGGGAATGTAGACGAGCAGTACTTC. Encoded protein: CASSFRAGNVDEQYF.

The V call is TRBV7-3, the J call TRBJ2-3; the D gene is possibly TRBD2 (7 bases). Germline lookup yields CDR1 SGHTA and CDR2 FQGTGA. The CDR3 covers 14 residues. Trimming left V 5 bases short and J 7 bases short, with 16 bases between. CDR3 sequence reads: CASSPREGVNTQYF. The CDR3 DNA reads as TGTGCCAGCAGCCCCAGGGAGGGGGTGAATACGCAGTATTTT.